This T cell receptor beta chain was identified in a study of blood T cell repertoires in COVID-19. Germline values: CDR1 MGHDK, CDR2 SYGVNS. The CDR3 has 15 residues. Trimming cost V 3 bases and J 5 bases; bases outside gene matches: 8. Methods used by the authors: Reference gene primer amplification in the assay estimated nucleated cell counts. Generated by immunoSEQ multiplex PCR, the TCRdb table keeps only in-frame clones and is missing some. V and J calls and clone size come straight from that table; D and trimming were deduced from the DNA. This table holds fewer than 200,000 clones, approximately 80% found once.

V and J are TRBV25-1 and TRBJ2-5; the match to TRBD2 covers 8 bases. The sample was peripheral blood. The receptor's source is a woman older than 75 with COVID-19, enrolled during active disease. The CDR3: CASSEPGLVRETQYF. The DNA for the CDR3 is TGTGCCAGCAGTGAGCCGGGACTAGTCCGTGAGACCCAGTACTTC.